The present TCR beta chain was sequenced within a study of blood T cell repertoires in COVID-19. Across the study: The United States, Italy and Spain provided the acute and convalescent COVID-19 samples.

The CDR3 is 11 amino acids. Between the trimmed V and J ends, which lost 7 bases and 8 bases, there was a span of 12 bases. Germline assignment: CDR1 MDHEN and CDR2 SYDVKM. Original data processing: Estimated nucleated cell counts came from reference gene primer amplification. Assay used: immunoSEQ multiplex PCR; TCRdb lists only in-frame clones, some missing. V and J calls and clone size are those listed in that table; D and trimming were worked out from the DNA. The profile covers hundreds of thousands of clones, with 80% to 90% appearing a single time and more than 9% taken by the ten largest. The chain is built from TRBV28 and TRBJ2-7; D is perhaps TRBD2 (7 bases). The sequence came from a man between 50 and 59 years old with COVID-19, enrolled during active disease. Sequences were obtained from peripheral blood. CDR3 sequence: CASNGGAKQYF. For the CDR3, the DNA is TGTGCCAGCAATGGGGGGGCGAAGCAGTACTTC.